These 16 T cell receptor beta chains came from one sample sequenced in a study of Ad26.COV2.S vaccination and SARS-CoV-2 variants (dated by TCRdb to about 2021). Library preparation was by the immunoSEQ multiplex PCR assay. TCRdb's version of the immuneACCESS table is confined to in-frame rearrangements and falls short of the full clone set. An unresolved V gene accounts for under half of the shortfall where checked; the remainder is of unknown origin. The sample yields approximately 400,000 clones; 92% were counted once. 3% to 4% of the sample is held by the ten biggest clonotypes. The time point label on this specimen signifies: individuals recovered from natural SARS-CoV-2 infection. The material sequenced was peripheral blood, taken after recovery from COVID-19. The receptors come from a human donor who had recovered from COVID-19.

This clone occurred a few times. The rearrangement links TRBV6-5 to TRBJ1-2; D is uncertain. Deletions cut 7 bases from V and 7 bases from J, with 16 bases between. The CDR3 consists of 13 residues. The germline CDR1 and CDR2 sequences are MNHEY and SVGAGI. The CDR3 protein is CASKAPWGFGYTF. Here the CDR3 DNA reads TGTGCCAGCAAAGCACCTTGGGGATTTGGCTACACCTTC.

The chain uses TRBV10-3 and TRBJ2-1; tentatively, D is TRBD2 (8 bases). CDR3 size: 15 residues. CDR1 is ENHRY and CDR2 is SYGVKD in the germline V gene. V was cut by 8 bases and J by 10 bases, with 24 bases left in between. In DNA, the CDR3 is TGTGCCATCCTTAACACAGGGGCGGGAGGTGGGGAGCAGTTCTTC. Translated, it gives CAILNTGAGGGEQFF.

The chain joins TRBV7-9 to TRBJ1-6, with 7 bases lining up with TRBD1. This CDR3 is 15 amino acids long. Trimming cost V 5 bases and J 10 bases; bases outside gene matches: 11. Germline loops: CDR1 SEHNR, CDR2 FQNEAQ (reference sequence). The DNA of the CDR3 is TGTGCCAGCAGCCGCGAGGGAGGGGGCGGGTCACCCCTCCACTTT. It encodes CASSREGGGGSPLHF.

V and J are TRBV7-9 and TRBJ2-7; D gene ambiguous. V was cut by 6 bases and J by 2 bases, with 14 bases left in between. Per the germline V gene, CDR1 is SEHNR and CDR2 is FQNEAQ (reference sequence). This CDR3 comprises 14 residues. The CDR3 loop is CASRPQGTPYEQYF. The CDR3 DNA reads TGTGCCAGCAGACCCCAAGGTACTCCCTACGAGCAGTACTTC. Based on the CDR3 plus reference TRBV7-9 and TRBJ2-7, the full variable domain is DTGVSQNPRHKITKRGQNVTFRCDPISEHNRLYWYRQTLGQGPEFLTYFQNEAQLEKSRLLSDRFSAERPKGSFSTLEIQRTEQGDSAMYLCASRPQGTPYEQYFGPGTRLTVT.

V usage is TRBV27 and J usage is TRBJ2-7; perhaps TRBD2 as D (6 bases). The CDR3 contains 15 residues. Germline CDR1 is MNHEY and CDR2 is SMNVEV (reference sequence). V lost 8 bases to trimming and J lost 4 bases, with 21 bases between them. Written as DNA, the CDR3 is TGTGCCAGCGCGTCCCGGGACTTCAACCTTTACGAGCAGTACTTC. Amino acid sequence: CASASRDFNLYEQYF.

V is TRBV29-1 and J is TRBJ1-5, with a tentative D call TRBD1 (5 bases). This CDR3 spans 13 amino acids. Per germline, CDR1 SQVTM and CDR2 ANQGSEA. The V end was cut by 6 bases, the J end by 5 bases, with 14 bases between. As DNA, the CDR3 is TGCAGCGTGAGGGACTTAGGGGATCAGCCCCAGCATTTT. As protein: CSVRDLGDQPQHF.

Written as DNA, the CDR3 is TGTGCCAGCAGCAAAAAGGGGGTGGGCAGGGAAACCTACAATGAGCAGTTCTTC. Translated, it gives CASSKKGVGRETYNEQFF. This sequence joins TRBV21-1 and TRBJ2-1; the table's D call, TRBD1, has no DNA check behind it. TRBV21-1 is a pseudogene segment. The CDR3 runs 18 residues.

The chain combines TRBV5-4 with TRBJ1-3; 8 bases align to TRBD1. With V trimmed by 3 bases and J by 2 bases, 1 base remained unmatched. CDR1 SGHNT and CDR2 YYREEE come from the germline V gene (reference sequence). CDR3 length: 14 residues. The CDR3 loop reads CASSSQGAGNTIYF. For the CDR3, the DNA is TGTGCCAGCAGCTCACAGGGGGCTGGAAACACCATATATTTT.

The chain carries TRBV19 and TRBJ2-1, with D perhaps given as TRBD1 or TRBD2 (6 bases each). There are 14 residues in the CDR3. V was cut by 6 bases and J by 0 bases, with 9 bases left in between. Germline V gives CDR1 LNHDA, CDR2 SQIVND (reference sequence). In nucleotides, the CDR3 is TGTGCCAGTAGGAGGGGGGCCTCCTACAATGAGCAGTTCTTC. Translation gives CASRRGASYNEQFF. The full variable domain, with the rest looked up from reference TRBV19 and TRBJ2-1, is DGGITQSPKYLFRKEGQNVTLSCEQNLNHDAMYWYRQDPGQGLRLIYYSQIVNDFQKGDIAEGYSVSREKKESFPLTVTSAQKNPTAFYLCASRRGASYNEQFFGPGTRLTVL.

This clone was observed once. The chain links TRBV7-9 to TRBJ2-1; TRBD1 aligns across 11 bases. Germline V gives CDR1 SEHNR, CDR2 FQNEAQ (reference sequence). Germline trimming cut 2 bases from V and 9 bases from J; bases unmatched to any gene: 6. This CDR3 has 15 residues. The CDR3 sequence is CASSLLGQGAIEQFF. CDR3 in DNA: TGTGCCAGCAGCTTACTTGGACAGGGGGCAATTGAGCAGTTCTTC.

V usage is TRBV5-8 and J usage is TRBJ2-5, with D perhaps TRBD2 (6 bases). V was pared by 0 bases and J by 4 bases, with 22 bases between. The CDR3 extends over 18 amino acids. The V gene's germline CDR1 is SGHTS and CDR2 YDEGEE. CDR3 sequence: CASSLERVRVLGGETQYF. As DNA, the CDR3 is TGTGCCAGCAGCTTGGAAAGAGTCAGGGTTTTGGGAGGAGAGACCCAGTACTTC.

The chain links TRBV5-6 to TRBJ1-2; D remains unclear. CDR3 length equals 13 residues. Germline-derived CDR1 and CDR2 are SGHDT and YYEEEE. Deletions cut 2 bases from V and 2 bases from J, with 7 bases between. The CDR3 protein is CASSFGRNYGYTF. CDR3 DNA: TGTGCCAGCAGCTTCGGACGAAACTATGGCTACACCTTC.

The gene calls are TRBV5-4 and TRBJ2-7; TRBD1 or TRBD2 may be the D gene (5 bases each). The V gene's germline CDR1 is SGHNT and CDR2 YYREEE (reference sequence). The ends were cut back, 0 bases at V and 6 bases at J, with 13 bases in the middle. The CDR3 is 14 amino acids. The CDR3 is CASSLGGIYSEQYF. The CDR3 DNA reads TGTGCCAGCAGCTTGGGGGGGATCTACTCCGAGCAGTACTTC.

Points on this clone: This specimen includes other DNA sequences encoding the same CDR3. The rearrangement joins TRBV6-5 to TRBJ1-2, with D maybe TRBD1 (6 bases). Germline V gene lookup returns CDR1 MNHEY and CDR2 SVGAGI. Trimming shortened V by 0 bases and J by 4 bases, and 6 bases separated the two germline ends. The CDR3 has 13 residues. The CDR3 DNA is TGTGCCAGCAGTTACTCGGGGGCCTATGGCTACACCTTC. Its translation: CASSYSGAYGYTF.

The rearrangement joins TRBV2 to TRBJ1-1, with 11 nucleotides matching TRBD1. CDR1 is SNHLY, CDR2 FYNNEI, per germline. The trim removed 5 bases at V and 0 bases at J, leaving 14 bases unmatched. The CDR3 covers 19 residues. The CDR3 loop reads CASSHARDRGLMVNTEAFF. CDR3 nucleotide sequence: TGTGCCAGCAGTCATGCCCGGGACAGGGGGTTGATGGTGAACACTGAAGCTTTCTTT.

This chain connects TRBV2 to TRBJ2-1; 8 nucleotides match TRBD2. The CDR3 has 16 residues. With 5 bases clipped from V and 0 bases from J, the junction kept 6 bases outside the gene matches. In germline, CDR1 is SNHLY, CDR2 FYNNEI. DNA for the CDR3: TGTGCCAGCAGTCAGCGCGGGGGGCCCTCCTACAATGAGCAGTTCTTC. Translation gives CASSQRGGPSYNEQFF.